This T cell receptor beta chain was captured by sequencing in a study of T cells in Graves' hyperthyroidism and ophthalmopathy. The CDR3 contains 16 residues. The germline V gene has CDR1 LNHDA and CDR2 SQIVND (reference sequence). V shed 4 bases and J 3 bases; nucleotides not matched to a gene: 10. This clonotype was picked up a small number of times. Its antigen is unidentified. Overall study results and limits: The blood repertoire included most of the expanded thyroid clonotypes above 0.001.

The source material, RNA transcripts, was used to amplify TCR beta CDR3 regions. The TCR CDR3 was amplified in a first-round RT-PCR using the HTBI primer set. TCRdb redid the calling of the multiplex PCR reads with MiXCR, one entry per CDR3 protein. Among approximately 590,000 distinct CDR3 sequences listed, roughly 46% were seen once. What was sequenced was peripheral blood or thyroid tissue (not recorded which). The clonotype was recovered from a woman aged 18 to 35 with Graves' hyperthyroidism. The chain has TRBV19 and TRBJ2-5; 8 bases are a match to TRBD2. The DNA for the CDR3 is TGTGCCAGTAGTAGTTCCCGACTAGCGAGAGAAGAGACCCAGTACTTC. Amino acids: CASSSSRLAREETQYF.